This T cell receptor (beta chain) was recovered during a study of control samples from healthy donors and cancer patients. This CDR3 region has 16 residues. Trimming took 3 bases from V and 3 from J; bases not matched to a gene: 8. The V gene's germline CDR1 is SGHNT and CDR2 YENEEA. The method was immunoSEQ multiplex PCR; TCRdb's version includes in-frame clones alone and lacks a portion of them. The table lists around 130,000 clones, 80% to 90% of them singletons. The J gene is TRBJ2-1, the V gene TRBV11-3, with 7 positions matching TRBD1. The sequenced material came from blood. The source of this sequence is a man under 40 in good health. In DNA, the CDR3 is TGTGCCAGCAGCTTCAGAGGGCCAGGGGGCTACAATGAGCAGTTCTTC. Translating gives CASSFRGPGGYNEQFF. Drawing the rest from reference TRBV11-3 and TRBJ2-1, the complete variable domain is EAGVVQSPRYKIIEKKQPVAFWCNPISGHNTLYWYLQNLGQGPELLIRYENEEAVDDSQLPKDRFSAERLKGVDSTLKIQPAELGDSAVYLCASSFRGPGGYNEQFFGPGTRLTVL.